In its sample, the clone carrying this T cell receptor (beta chain) was seen many times. The antigen is not known. The CDR3 totals 13 residues. V lost 3 bases and J lost 2, with 8 bases in between. Germline CDR1 reads MNHEY; CDR2 reads SVGAGI. This specimen comes from a study of T cell responses to AZD1222 COVID-19 vaccine. Study observations and caveats: A rise in Spike-specific TCR breadth and depth followed two AZD1222 doses. Only a handful of individuals given AZD1222 were seropositive at baseline. Clonal diversity was possibly underestimated, and the donors were mostly white British, with more females. There were repertoire samples only from the period after the peak T cell response.

Repertoires were generated with immunoSEQ multiplex PCR, while TCRdb's copy carries only in-frame clones and drops some. The table shows approximately 100,000 clones, with approximately 86% occurring only once. This clonotype originated in an adult in good health. The material was peripheral blood, obtained on day 0 of MenACWY control vaccination. V usage is TRBV6-5 and J usage is TRBJ2-7; no clear D gene. CDR3 sequence: CASSYAEAYEQYF. The CDR3 bases are TGTGCCAGCAGTTATGCGGAAGCCTACGAGCAGTACTTC.